These 2 T cell receptor beta chains share one sample of origin, sequenced in a study of glioma-infiltrating T cells. TCR alpha and beta CDR3 regions were amplified from RNA using iRepertoire nested multiplex PCR. One entry per CDR3 protein results from TCRdb running MiXCR on the multiplex PCR reads. Of more than 95,000 distinct CDR3 sequences listed, around 31% are singletons. Sequencing was performed on glioma tissue, nonneoplastic brain tissue, or PBMCs (not recorded which). These receptors were taken from a human donor with low-grade glioma or glioblastoma, undergoing nonglioma brain surgery, or in good health (not recorded which).

This chain connects TRBV11-2 to TRBJ1-4, with unresolved D. Trimming cost V 3 bases and J 4 bases, with 6 bases left between them. This CDR3 region has 13 residues. CDR1 and CDR2 from the germline V gene are SGHAT and FQNNGV. The CDR3 nucleotides read TGTGCCAGCAGCTTCCGCAGTAATGAAAAACTGTTTTTT. As protein: CASSFRSNEKLFF.

The table lists this clonotype with many counts. The chain joins TRBV20-1 to TRBJ2-1, with 8 bases identical to TRBD1. V shed 3 bases and J 4 bases; nucleotides not matched to a gene: 5. This CDR3 region has 14 residues. Germline-derived CDR1 and CDR2 are DFQATT and SNEGSKA (reference sequence). CDR3 sequence reads: CSASRGQAYNEQFF. The CDR3 nucleotides read TGCAGTGCTAGTCGGGGACAGGCTTACAATGAGCAGTTCTTC.